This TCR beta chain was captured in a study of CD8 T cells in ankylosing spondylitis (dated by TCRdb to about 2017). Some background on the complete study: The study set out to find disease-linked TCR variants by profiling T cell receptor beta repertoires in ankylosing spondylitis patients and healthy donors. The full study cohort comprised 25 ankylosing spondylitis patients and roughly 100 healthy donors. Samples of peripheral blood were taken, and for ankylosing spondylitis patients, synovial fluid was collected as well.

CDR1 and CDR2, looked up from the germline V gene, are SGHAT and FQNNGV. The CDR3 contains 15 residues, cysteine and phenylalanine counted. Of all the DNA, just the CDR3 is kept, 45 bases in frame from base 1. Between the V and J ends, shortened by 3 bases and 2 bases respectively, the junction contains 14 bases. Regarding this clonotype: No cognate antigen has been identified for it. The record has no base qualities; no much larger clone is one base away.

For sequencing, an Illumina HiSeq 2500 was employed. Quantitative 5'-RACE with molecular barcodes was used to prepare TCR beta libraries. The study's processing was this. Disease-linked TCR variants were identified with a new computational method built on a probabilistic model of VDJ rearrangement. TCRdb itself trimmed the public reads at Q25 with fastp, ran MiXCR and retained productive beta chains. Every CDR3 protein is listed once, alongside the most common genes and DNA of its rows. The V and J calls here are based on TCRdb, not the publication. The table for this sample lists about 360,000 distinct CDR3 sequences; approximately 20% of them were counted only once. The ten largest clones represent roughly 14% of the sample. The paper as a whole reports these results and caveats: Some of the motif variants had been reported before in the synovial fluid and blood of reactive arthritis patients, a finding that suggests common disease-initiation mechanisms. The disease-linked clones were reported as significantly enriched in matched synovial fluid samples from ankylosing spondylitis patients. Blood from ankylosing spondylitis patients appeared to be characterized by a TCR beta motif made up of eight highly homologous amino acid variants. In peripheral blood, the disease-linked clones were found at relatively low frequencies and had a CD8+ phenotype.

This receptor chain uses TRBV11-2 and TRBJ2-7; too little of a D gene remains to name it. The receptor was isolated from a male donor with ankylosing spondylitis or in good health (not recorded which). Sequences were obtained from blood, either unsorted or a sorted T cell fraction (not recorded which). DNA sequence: TGTGCCAGCAGCTTGCCCTCTCCCCTCCCCTACGAGCAGTACTTC. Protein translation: CASSLPSPLPYEQYF. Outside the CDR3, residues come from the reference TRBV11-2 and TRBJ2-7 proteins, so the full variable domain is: EAGVAQSPRYKIIEKRQSVAFWCNPISGHATLYWYQQILGQGPKLLIQFQNNGVVDDSQLPKDRFSAERLKGVDSTLKIQPAKLEDSAVYLCASSLPSPLPYEQYFGPGTRLTVT.